The clone carrying this TCR beta chain was seen just once. The sample belongs to a study of blood T cells in healthy people across ages. Through a sample-barcoded 5' primer and a J-beta primer mix, a second PCR was run for roughly 7 to 11 cycles. One entry per CDR3 protein, called by TCRdb with MiXCR from the 5' RACE reads. The profile covers roughly 2 million distinct CDR3 sequences, with around half appearing a single time and more than 2% taken by the ten largest. V lost 5 bases and J lost 13; bases outside the gene matches: 13. The CDR3 has 14 residues. Germline loops: CDR1 LGHNA, CDR2 YSLEER. This rearrangement joins TRBV4-3 to TRBJ2-1; TRBD2 matches 8 bases. Sequencing input: blood. The origin of this receptor is a woman aged 40 to 50 in good health. The CDR3 spells CASSGGTRGETQFF. CDR3 bases: TGCGCCAGCAGCGGAGGGACTAGGGGAGAGACCCAGTTCTTC.